This paragraph covers one TCR beta chain sequence. As yet, its antigen is unknown. The sample originates from a study of T cells in Graves' hyperthyroidism and ophthalmopathy. RNA transcripts gave rise to amplified TCR beta CDR3 regions. TCR CDR3 regions were first amplified by RT-PCR with HTBI primers. TCRdb re-derived calls from the multiplex PCR reads in MiXCR, one entry per CDR3 protein. Among some 510,000 distinct CDR3 sequences listed, 46% were seen once. Study findings and constraints: Ophthalmopathy was predicted by the model a median of around 5.9 months ahead of onset. Expanded thyroid clonotypes (above 0.001) were mostly also found in blood.

Recently diagnosed hyperthyroidism of less than 2 months' duration affected patients aged 18 to 65. Thyroid ultrasound, orbital computed tomography, clinical symptoms, and serum thyroxine and TRAb underpinned diagnoses. Sequencing was carried out using peripheral blood or thyroid tissue (not recorded which). This TCR was recovered from a young woman with Graves' hyperthyroidism.

The CDR3 sequence: CSASGRRNSPLHF. The CDR3 DNA reads as TGCAGTGCTAGCGGCAGGCGGAATTCACCCCTCCACTTT. The chain links TRBV20-1 to TRBJ1-6; unclear D gene. The CDR3 covers 13 residues. The germline V gene encodes CDR1 DFQATT and CDR2 SNEGSKA (reference sequence). Trimming removed 3 bases at V and 7 bases at J, with 10 bases between.